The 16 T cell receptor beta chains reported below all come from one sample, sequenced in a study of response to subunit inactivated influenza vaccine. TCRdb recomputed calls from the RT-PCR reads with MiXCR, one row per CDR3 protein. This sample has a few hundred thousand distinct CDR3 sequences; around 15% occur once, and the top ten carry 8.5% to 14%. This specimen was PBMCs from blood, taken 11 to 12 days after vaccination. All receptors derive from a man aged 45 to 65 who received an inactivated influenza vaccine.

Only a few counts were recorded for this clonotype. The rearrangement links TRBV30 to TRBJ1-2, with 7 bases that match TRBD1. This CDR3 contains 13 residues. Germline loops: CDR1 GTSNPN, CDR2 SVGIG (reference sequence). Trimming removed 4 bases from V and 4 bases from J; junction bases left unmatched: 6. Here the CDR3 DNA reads TGTGCCTGGACCCTGACAGGGCCCTATGGCTACACCTTC. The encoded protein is CAWTLTGPYGYTF.

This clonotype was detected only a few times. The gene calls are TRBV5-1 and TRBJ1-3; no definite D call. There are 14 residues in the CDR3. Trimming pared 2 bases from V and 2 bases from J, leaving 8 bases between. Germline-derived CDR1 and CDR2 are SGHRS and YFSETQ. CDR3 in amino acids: CASSFGSAGNTIYF. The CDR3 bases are TGCGCCAGCAGCTTCGGGTCGGCTGGAAACACCATATATTTT. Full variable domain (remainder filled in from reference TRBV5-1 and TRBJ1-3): KAGVTQTPRYLIKTRGQQVTLSCSPISGHRSVSWYQQTPGQGLQFLFEYFSETQRNKGNFPGRFSGRQFSNSRSEMNVSTLELGDSALYLCASSFGSAGNTIYFGEGSWLTVV.

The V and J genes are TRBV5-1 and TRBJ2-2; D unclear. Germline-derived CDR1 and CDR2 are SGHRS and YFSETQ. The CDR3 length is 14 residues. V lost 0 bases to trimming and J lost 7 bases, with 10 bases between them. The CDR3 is CASSLGTPGGELFF. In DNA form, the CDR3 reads TGCGCCAGCAGCTTGGGAACCCCGGGCGGGGAGCTGTTTTTT.

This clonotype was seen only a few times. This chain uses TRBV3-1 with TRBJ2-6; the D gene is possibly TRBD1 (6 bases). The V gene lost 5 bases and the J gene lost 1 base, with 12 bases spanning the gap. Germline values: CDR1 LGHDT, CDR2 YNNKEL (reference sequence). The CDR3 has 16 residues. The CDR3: CASSERGGSGANVLTF. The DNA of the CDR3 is TGTGCCAGCAGCGAAAGAGGGGGTTCTGGGGCCAACGTCCTGACTTTC.

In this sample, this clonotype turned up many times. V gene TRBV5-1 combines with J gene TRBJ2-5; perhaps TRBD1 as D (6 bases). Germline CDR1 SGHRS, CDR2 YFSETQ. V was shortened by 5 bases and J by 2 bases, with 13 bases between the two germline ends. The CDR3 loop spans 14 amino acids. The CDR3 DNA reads TGCGCCAGCAGTTTCGACAGGATTCAAGAGACCCAGTACTTC. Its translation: CASSFDRIQETQYF.

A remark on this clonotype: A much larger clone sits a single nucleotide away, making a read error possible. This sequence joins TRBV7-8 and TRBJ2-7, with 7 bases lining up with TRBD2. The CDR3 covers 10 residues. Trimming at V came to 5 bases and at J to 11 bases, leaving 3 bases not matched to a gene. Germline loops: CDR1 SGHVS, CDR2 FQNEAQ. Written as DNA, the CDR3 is TGTGCCAGCAGCGGGGGGGAGAAGTACTTC. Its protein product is CASSGGEKYF. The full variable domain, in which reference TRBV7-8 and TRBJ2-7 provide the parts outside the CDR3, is GAGVSQSPRYKVAKRGQDVALRCDPISGHVSLFWYQQALGQGPEFLTYFQNEAQLDKSGLPSDRFFAERPEGSVSTLKIQRTQQEDSAVYLCASSGGEKYFGPGTRLTVT.

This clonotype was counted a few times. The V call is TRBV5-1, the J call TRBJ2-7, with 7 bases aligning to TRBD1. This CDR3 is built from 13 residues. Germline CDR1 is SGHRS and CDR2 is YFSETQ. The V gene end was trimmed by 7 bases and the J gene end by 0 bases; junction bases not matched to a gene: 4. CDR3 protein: CASQDRSSYEQYF. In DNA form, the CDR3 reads TGCGCCAGCCAGGACAGGAGCTCCTACGAGCAGTACTTC.

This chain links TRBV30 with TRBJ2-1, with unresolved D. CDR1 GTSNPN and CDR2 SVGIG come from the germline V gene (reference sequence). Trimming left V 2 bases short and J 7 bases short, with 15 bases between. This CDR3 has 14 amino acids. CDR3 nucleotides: TGTGCCTGGAGTACCCGGGCTTTAGGGAATGAGCAGTTCTTC. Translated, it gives CAWSTRALGNEQFF.

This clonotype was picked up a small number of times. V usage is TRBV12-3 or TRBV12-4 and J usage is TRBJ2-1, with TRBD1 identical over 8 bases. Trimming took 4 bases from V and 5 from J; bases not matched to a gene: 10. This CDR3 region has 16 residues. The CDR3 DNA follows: TGTGCCAGCAGTTCGATAAACACAGGGGGTAACAATGAGCAGTTCTTC. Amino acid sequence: CASSSINTGGNNEQFF.

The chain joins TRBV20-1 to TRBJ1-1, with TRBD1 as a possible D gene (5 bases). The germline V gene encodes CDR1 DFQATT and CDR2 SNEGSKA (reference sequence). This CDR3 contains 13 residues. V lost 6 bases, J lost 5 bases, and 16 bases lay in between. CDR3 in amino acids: CSAWSQGRTEAFF. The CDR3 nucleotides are TGCAGTGCCTGGAGCCAGGGACGGACTGAAGCTTTCTTT.

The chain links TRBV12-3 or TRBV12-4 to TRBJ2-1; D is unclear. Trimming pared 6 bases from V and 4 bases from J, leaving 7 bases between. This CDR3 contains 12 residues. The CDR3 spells CASRADYNEQFF. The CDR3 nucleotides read TGTGCCAGCAGGGCAGATTACAATGAGCAGTTCTTC.

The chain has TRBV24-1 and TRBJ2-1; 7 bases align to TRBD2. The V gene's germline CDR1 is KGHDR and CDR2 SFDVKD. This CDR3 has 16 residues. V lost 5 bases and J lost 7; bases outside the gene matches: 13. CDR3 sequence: CATSGLLARGRNEQFF. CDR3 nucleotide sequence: TGTGCCACCAGTGGGTTACTAGCGAGAGGTAGGAATGAGCAGTTCTTC.

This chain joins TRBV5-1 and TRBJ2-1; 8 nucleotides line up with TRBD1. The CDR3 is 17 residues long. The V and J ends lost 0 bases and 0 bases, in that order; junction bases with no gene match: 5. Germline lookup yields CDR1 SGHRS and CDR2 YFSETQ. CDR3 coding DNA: TGCGCCAGCAGCTTGGAGCCTCAGGGGGCCTCCTACAATGAGCAGTTCTTC. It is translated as CASSLEPQGASYNEQFF.

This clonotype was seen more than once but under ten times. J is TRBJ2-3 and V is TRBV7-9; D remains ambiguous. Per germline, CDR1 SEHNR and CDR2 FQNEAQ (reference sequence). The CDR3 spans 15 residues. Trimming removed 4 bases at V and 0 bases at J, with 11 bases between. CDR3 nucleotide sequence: TGTGCCAGCAGCTGGCCTTTATCTAGCACAGATACGCAGTATTTT. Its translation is CASSWPLSSTDTQYF. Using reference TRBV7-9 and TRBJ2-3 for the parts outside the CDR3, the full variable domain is DTGVSQNPRHKITKRGQNVTFRCDPISEHNRLYWYRQTLGQGPEFLTYFQNEAQLEKSRLLSDRFSAERPKGSFSTLEIQRTEQGDSAMYLCASSWPLSSTDTQYFGPGTRLTVL.

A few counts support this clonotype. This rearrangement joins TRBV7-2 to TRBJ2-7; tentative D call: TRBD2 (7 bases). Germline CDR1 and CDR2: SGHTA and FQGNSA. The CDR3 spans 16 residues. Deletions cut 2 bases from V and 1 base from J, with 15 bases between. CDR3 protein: CASSLSMGGPSYEQYF. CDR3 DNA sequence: TGTGCCAGCAGCTTAAGTATGGGGGGGCCTTCCTACGAGCAGTACTTC.

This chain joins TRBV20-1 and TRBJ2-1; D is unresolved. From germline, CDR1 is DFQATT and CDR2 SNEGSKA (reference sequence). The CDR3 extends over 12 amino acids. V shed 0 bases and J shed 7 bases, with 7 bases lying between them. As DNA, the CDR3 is TGCAGTGCTAGAGATGGGTGGAATGAGCAGTTCTTC. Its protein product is CSARDGWNEQFF.